This T cell receptor beta chain was found in a study of T cell changes during pregnancy in multiple sclerosis. This clone was detected only once. Some clones are missing from TCRdb's copy, which holds only in-frame ones; the method was immunoSEQ multiplex PCR. The sample has tens of thousands of clones, about 90% seen once; the top ten hold around 1.3%. The sequence was collected from a female donor in good health, enrolled as a control in a pregnancy study. The sample in question was peripheral blood, obtained in the second trimester of pregnancy.

Written as DNA, the CDR3 is TGTGCCAGCAGTGTGGTACAGGGGGGGAATCTTAACACCGGGGAGCTGTTTTTT. Amino acids: CASSVVQGGNLNTGELFF. This chain uses TRBV2 with TRBJ2-2; D is perhaps TRBD1 (8 bases). CDR1 is SNHLY and CDR2 is FYNNEI in the germline V gene. V was trimmed by 4 bases and J by 2 bases, leaving 20 bases between them. The CDR3 extends over 18 amino acids.